Reported below is one TCR beta chain. The data originate from a study of Ad26.COV2.S vaccination and SARS-CoV-2 variants. The overall study: Donor joined the COV1001 Ad26.COV2.S trial arm.

The method was immunoSEQ multiplex PCR; TCRdb's version includes in-frame clones alone and lacks a portion of them. The table has about 320,000 clones, 86% seen once. The treatment here: some 20 received Ad26.COV2.S at low or high dose, single or two shots; about 5 received placebo; per-sample allocation not given. Sampling happened 63 days after the first vaccine or placebo injection. The donor's status was that of an adult aged 18-55 years in Boston. This vaccine is an Ad26 vector that expresses the Wuhan-strain SARS-CoV-2 spike. The material was peripheral blood, obtained in a trial of Ad26.COV2.S vaccine versus placebo. This TCR derives from a person between 18 and 65 years old who received the Ad26.COV2.S COVID-19 vaccine or a placebo.

CDR3 sequence (DNA): TGTGCCAGCGGAACAGGGGCGATCGGCTACACCTTC. Translation gives CASGTGAIGYTF. This chain links TRBV12-3 or TRBV12-4 with TRBJ1-2; 7 bases are shared with TRBD1. This CDR3 has 12 amino acids. V trimming: 8 bases; J trimming: 8 bases; junction bases outside the gene matches: 8.